The 22 T cell receptor beta chains below all came from one sample that was sequenced in a study of blood T cell repertoires in COVID-19. Clones were read by immunoSEQ multiplex PCR, and TCRdb kept only the in-frame ones, dropping some. The sample holds a few hundred thousand clones, 86% seen once. The sequenced sample was peripheral blood. Receptors were obtained from a man aged 25-45 years who had recovered from COVID-19.

The CDR3, as DNA: TGTGCCAGCAGTTTACCCCAGGGGGAAGGCTACACCTTC. Encoded protein: CASSLPQGEGYTF. The chain links TRBV27 to TRBJ1-2; 7 bases align to TRBD1. The trim removed 2 bases at V and 8 bases at J, leaving 5 bases unmatched. There are 13 residues in the CDR3. The germline V gene encodes CDR1 MNHEY and CDR2 SMNVEV (reference sequence).

The chain joins TRBV12-5 to TRBJ2-7; D is uncertain. The V gene's germline CDR1 is LGHNT and CDR2 FRNRAP. With 7 bases removed from V and 3 bases from J, the gap between germline ends came to 13 bases. This CDR3 contains 13 residues. The CDR3 DNA reads as TGTGCTAGTGCCTCCGACTTACTCTACGAGCAGTACTTC. Its translation: CASASDLLYEQYF.

The J gene is TRBJ1-3, the V gene TRBV5-6, with 8 nucleotides matching TRBD1. The germline gives CDR1 SGHDT, CDR2 YYEEEE. The CDR3 length is 17 residues. The J segment lost 0 bases and the V segment lost 0 bases, leaving 5 bases of the junction unmatched. CDR3 residues: CASSLDRGTSSGNTIYF. CDR3 DNA: TGTGCCAGCAGCTTGGACAGGGGGACAAGCTCTGGAAACACCATATATTTT.

The CDR3 loop reads CAWSPTGPGIGTQYF. CDR3 DNA: TGTGCCTGGAGTCCGACAGGGCCGGGGATAGGTACGCAGTATTTT. This chain joins TRBV30 and TRBJ2-3, with 7 bases aligning to TRBD1. The CDR3 length is 15 residues. V dropped 2 bases and J dropped 8; count of bases not matched to a gene: 13. The V gene's germline CDR1 is GTSNPN and CDR2 SVGIG (reference sequence).

This chain's CDR3 is CASSPLGEGQAEQYF. The CDR3 nucleotides are TGTGCCAGCAGCCCCCTCGGGGAGGGGCAGGCCGAGCAGTACTTC. This chain connects TRBV11-2 to TRBJ2-7; 7 positions match TRBD2. The CDR3 covers 15 residues. Germline V lookup: CDR1 SGHAT, CDR2 FQNNGV. V shed 5 bases and J 6 bases; nucleotides not matched to a gene: 13.

The V and J genes are TRBV6-5 and TRBJ2-7; 7 nucleotides line up with TRBD1. The length of the CDR3 is 15 residues. Germline V gene sequence: CDR1 MNHEY, CDR2 SVGAGI. V lost 6 bases and J lost 0; bases outside the gene matches: 8. CDR3 DNA: TGTGCCAGCAGGGCCGGACAGGCGAGCTCCTACGAGCAGTACTTC. Protein product: CASRAGQASSYEQYF.

The chain is built from TRBV9 and TRBJ1-2; D uncertain. Germline CDR1 is SGDLS and CDR2 is YYNGEE. V was shortened by 4 bases and J by 4 bases, with 14 bases between the two germline ends. The CDR3 loop spans 14 amino acids. Here the CDR3 reads CASSPPTASYGYTF. The CDR3 DNA reads TGTGCCAGCAGCCCCCCAACCGCGTCCTATGGCTACACCTTC.

Of note for this clone: The sample carries other DNA sequences with the same CDR3. This chain uses TRBV27 with TRBJ1-2; tentative D call: TRBD1 (5 bases). Germline CDR1 and CDR2: MNHEY and SMNVEV (reference sequence). The CDR3 spans 14 residues. With 2 bases removed from V and 1 base from J, the gap between germline ends came to 8 bases. CDR3 sequence reads: CASSLQGLNYGYTF. The CDR3 region has the DNA TGTGCCAGCAGTTTACAGGGTCTTAACTATGGCTACACCTTC.

This sequence joins TRBV11-2 and TRBJ1-5; 8 nucleotides align to TRBD1. Trimming cost V 5 bases and J 0 bases; bases outside gene matches: 6. Germline V gene data show CDR1 as SGHAT and CDR2 as FQNNGV. The CDR3 runs to 16 residues. CDR3 amino acids: CASSARTGYSNQPQHF. The CDR3 bases are TGTGCCAGCAGCGCCCGGACAGGGTATAGCAATCAGCCCCAGCATTTT.

This chain joins TRBV5-1 and TRBJ1-1, with 7 nucleotides matching TRBD1. V shed 4 bases and J 1 base; nucleotides not matched to a gene: 7. This CDR3 is 15 amino acids long. CDR1 and CDR2 from the germline V gene are SGHRS and YFSETQ. The CDR3 DNA is TGCGCCAGCAGCCCCCGGACAGGCCAGAACACTGAAGCTTTCTTT. Protein: CASSPRTGQNTEAFF.

The rearrangement joins TRBV5-1 to TRBJ1-1; the match to TRBD1 covers 9 bases. V lost 0 bases, J lost 5 bases, and 5 bases stayed unmatched. The V gene's germline CDR1 is SGHRS and CDR2 YFSETQ. The CDR3 is made up of 15 amino acids. CDR3 in amino acids: CASSLVRQGETEAFF. CDR3 bases: TGCGCCAGCAGCTTGGTTAGACAGGGGGAGACTGAAGCTTTCTTT.

The V call is TRBV9, the J call TRBJ2-3, with a possible D match to TRBD2 (5 bases). The V gene lost 0 bases and the J gene lost 0 bases, with 8 bases spanning the gap. The CDR3 runs 15 residues. CDR1 SGDLS and CDR2 YYNGEE come from the germline V gene. DNA of the CDR3: TGTGCCAGCAGCGTAGGTAGCGATAGCACAGATACGCAGTATTTT. Its translation: CASSVGSDSTDTQYF.

The V and J genes are TRBV15 and TRBJ2-7, with D possibly TRBD1 on 6 matching bases. Trimming removed 0 bases at V and 0 bases at J, with 9 bases between. The CDR3 spans 15 residues. Germline CDR1 and CDR2: LNHNV and YYDKDF (reference sequence). The CDR3 sequence is CATSRDQGFSYEQYF. As DNA, the CDR3 is TGTGCCACCAGCAGAGATCAGGGGTTCTCCTACGAGCAGTACTTC.

V gene TRBV6-1 combines with J gene TRBJ2-3, with 10 bases fitting TRBD1. Germline loops: CDR1 MNHNS, CDR2 SASEGT. The CDR3 has 14 amino acids. J was trimmed by 3 bases and V by 3 bases; bases with no gene match: 0. The chain's CDR3 is CASSEDRGTDTQYF. The DNA for the CDR3 is TGTGCCAGCAGTGAGGACAGGGGGACAGATACGCAGTATTTT.

This sequence joins TRBV24-1 and TRBJ1-1; TRBD1 matches at 7 bases. This CDR3 has 14 amino acids. Unmatched junction bases numbered 7, after V lost 9 bases and J lost 1 base. CDR1 and CDR2 from the germline V gene are KGHDR and SFDVKD. CDR3 bases: TGTGCCACCGCTCCCGGGACAGCGAACACTGAAGCTTTCTTT. Its translation is CATAPGTANTEAFF.

This rearrangement joins TRBV29-1 to TRBJ1-2; possible D gene TRBD1, 6 bases. This CDR3 spans 12 amino acids. CDR1 and CDR2 (germline): SQVTM, ANQGSEA. Trimming pared 6 bases from V and 10 bases from J, leaving 18 bases between. CDR3 region: CSVGSDSLHYTF. The CDR3 bases are TGCAGCGTCGGTTCGGACAGCCTACACTACACCTTC.

This clone appeared a single time. The rearrangement uses TRBV6-2 or TRBV6-3 and TRBJ2-5, with 8 positions matching TRBD2. Unmatched junction bases numbered 7, after V lost 6 bases and J lost 4 bases. This CDR3 has 14 residues. Germline V CDR1 and CDR2: MNHEY, SVGEGT. The CDR3: CASSPGGLAETQYF. CDR3 bases: TGTGCCAGCAGCCCGGGAGGGTTAGCAGAGACCCAGTACTTC.

CDR3 in DNA: TGTGCCAGCAGCTTATTAGGTGTGGACGCAATCCGGGGAGAGACCCAGTACTTC. This encodes CASSLLGVDAIRGETQYF. The V gene is TRBV11-2, the J gene TRBJ2-5, with D possibly TRBD2 on 5 matching bases. Germline lookup yields CDR1 SGHAT and CDR2 FQNNGV. V was pared by 2 bases and J by 4 bases, with 23 bases between. This CDR3 spans 18 amino acids.

In DNA, the CDR3 is TGCACCAGCAGCCAAGATCTTCGGGACAGGTACACTGAAGCTTTCTTT. It yields the protein CTSSQDLRDRYTEAFF. The rearrangement uses TRBV1 and TRBJ1-1; the table names TRBD1, a call not compared with the DNA. TRBV1 is reported as a pseudogene. CDR3 length: 16 amino acids.

This chain links TRBV10-2 with TRBJ1-5; 10 positions match TRBD1. Germline CDR1 is WSHSY and CDR2 is SAAADI. V dropped 6 bases and J dropped 0; count of bases not matched to a gene: 8. The CDR3 spans 17 residues. The CDR3 protein is CASRGQGIVNSNQPQHF. CDR3 nucleotides: TGCGCCAGCAGGGGACAGGGGATAGTTAATAGCAATCAGCCCCAGCATTTT.

This chain joins TRBV27 and TRBJ2-1; TRBD2 agrees at 9 bases. The germline CDR1 and CDR2 sequences are MNHEY and SMNVEV (reference sequence). J gave up 7 bases and V 8 bases, and 12 bases lay outside the gene matches. The CDR3 has 15 amino acids. The CDR3 DNA sequence: TGTGCCAGCTCCAGGGGCGGGGGGGCCGTAAATGAGCAGTTCTTC. Protein sequence: CASSRGGGAVNEQFF.

The rearrangement uses TRBV2 and TRBJ2-3; 7 positions agree with TRBD2. Germline values: CDR1 SNHLY, CDR2 FYNNEI. The V and J ends lost 5 bases and 0 bases, in that order; junction bases with no gene match: 11. The length of the CDR3 is 17 residues. CDR3 nucleotides: TGTGCCAGCAGTCAAATAGGGACTACTACTAGCACAGATACGCAGTATTTT. This gives the protein CASSQIGTTTSTDTQYF.